The next 5 T cell receptor beta chains were all read from a single sample in a study of blood T cell repertoires in COVID-19. Sequencing used immunoSEQ multiplex PCR; TCRdb keeps in-frame clones, though not all of them. The repertoire includes about 200,000 clones, under 90% of them detected once, and more than 5.5% sits in the top ten. Sequenced sample: peripheral blood. The receptors were sampled from a man aged 55-75 years who had recovered from COVID-19.

The chain joins TRBV10-1 to TRBJ1-5; D call uncertain. V gave up 6 bases and J gave up 1 base, with 13 bases separating them. This CDR3 contains 15 residues. Germline V gene sequence: CDR1 WNHNN, CDR2 SYGVQD (reference sequence). The CDR3 here is CASRARRGSNQPQHF. Written as DNA, the CDR3 is TGCGCCAGCAGGGCTAGGCGGGGAAGCAATCAGCCCCAGCATTTT.

This clone was counted a few times. The V and J genes are TRBV6-5 and TRBJ2-7, with D perhaps matching TRBD2 (5 bases). This CDR3 region has 12 residues. CDR1 and CDR2 (germline): MNHEY, SVGAGI. The germline V and J ends were trimmed by 0 bases and 7 bases, with 7 bases remaining between them. CDR3 coding DNA: TGTGCCAGCAGTTACTCCCGGGGAGAGCAGTACTTC. As protein: CASSYSRGEQYF.

V usage is TRBV4-2 and J usage is TRBJ2-7; 10 bases map to TRBD1. V shed 6 bases and J 4 bases; nucleotides not matched to a gene: 9. Germline values: CDR1 LGHNA, CDR2 YNFKEQ. CDR3 length: 15 amino acids. CDR3 in amino acids: CASRRTGTGVYEQYF. CDR3 DNA sequence: TGTGCCAGCAGACGTACCGGGACAGGGGTATACGAGCAGTACTTC.

The V call is TRBV2, the J call TRBJ1-6; D unclear. CDR1 and CDR2 from the germline V gene are SNHLY and FYNNEI. The CDR3 runs 14 residues. V was pared by 4 bases and J by 7 bases, with 11 bases between. The CDR3 DNA follows: TGTGCCAGCAGTGCTCGAGACTTCAATTCACCCCTCCACTTT. It translates to CASSARDFNSPLHF.

The rearrangement uses TRBV18 and TRBJ1-5, with D perhaps TRBD1 (6 bases). CDR1 is KGHSH and CDR2 is LQKENI in the germline V gene. V was trimmed by 5 bases and J by 4 bases, leaving 12 bases between them. CDR3 size: 14 residues. The CDR3 here is CASSRAGVNQPQHF. The CDR3 coding sequence is TGTGCCAGCTCAAGGGCAGGGGTTAATCAGCCCCAGCATTTT.